The 20 T cell receptor beta chains below all came from one sample that was sequenced in a study of cytomegalovirus exposure and HLA in healthy donors. PCR primers comprised 60 Vbeta and 13 Jbeta primers. The method was immunoSEQ multiplex PCR; TCRdb's version includes in-frame clones alone and lacks a portion of them. The sample includes 160,000 or so clones, around four fifths of them seen just once. The sample comprised PBMCs. These receptors all come from a man aged 18 to 35 in good health and CMV-seropositive.

V gene TRBV7-9 combines with J gene TRBJ2-7; 10 nucleotides match TRBD2. With 3 bases clipped from V and 4 bases from J, the junction kept 3 bases outside the gene matches. Per the germline V gene, CDR1 is SEHNR and CDR2 is FQNEAQ (reference sequence). This CDR3 is 14 amino acids long. The CDR3 spells CASSFSGRKYEQYF. CDR3 in DNA: TGTGCCAGCAGCTTTAGCGGGAGGAAGTACGAGCAGTACTTC. Drawing the rest from reference TRBV7-9 and TRBJ2-7, the complete variable domain is DTGVSQNPRHKITKRGQNVTFRCDPISEHNRLYWYRQTLGQGPEFLTYFQNEAQLEKSRLLSDRFSAERPKGSFSTLEIQRTEQGDSAMYLCASSFSGRKYEQYFGPGTRLTVT.

This chain joins TRBV6-6 and TRBJ2-7; D uncertain. The CDR3 runs 12 residues. Germline CDR1 and CDR2: MNHNY and SVGAGI (reference sequence). Trimming removed 5 bases from V and 8 bases from J, with 13 bases in between. The CDR3 DNA reads TGTGCCAGCAGTCTGGGCCAGGCCCAGCAGTACTTC. It translates to CASSLGQAQQYF.

The chain links TRBV4-3 to TRBJ2-1; 8 nucleotides line up with TRBD2. With 1 base clipped from V and 2 bases from J, the junction kept 7 bases outside the gene matches. The CDR3 loop spans 17 amino acids. Germline V gives CDR1 LGHNA, CDR2 YSLEER. CDR3 region: CASSQVGLEGPYNEQFF. The CDR3 DNA follows: TGCGCCAGCAGCCAAGTGGGACTAGAGGGCCCCTACAATGAGCAGTTCTTC.

V and J are TRBV6-5 and TRBJ2-7; D perhaps matches TRBD2 (6 bases). V lost 2 bases and J lost 2, with 16 bases in between. Germline values: CDR1 MNHEY, CDR2 SVGAGI. The CDR3 consists of 16 residues. This chain's CDR3 is CASSYPRAGGTYEQYF. CDR3 sequence (DNA): TGTGCCAGCAGTTACCCGAGGGCGGGCGGGACCTACGAGCAGTACTTC.

The chain employs TRBV5-1 and TRBJ2-1; 7 bases agree with TRBD2. CDR1 and CDR2 (germline): SGHRS, YFSETQ. J was trimmed by 0 bases and V by 9 bases; bases with no gene match: 6. CDR3 length: 14 amino acids. The DNA of the CDR3 is TGCGCCACAAATCGCGGGAGCTCCTACAATGAGCAGTTCTTC. Amino acids: CATNRGSSYNEQFF. The full variable domain, completed using reference TRBV5-1 and TRBJ2-1, is KAGVTQTPRYLIKTRGQQVTLSCSPISGHRSVSWYQQTPGQGLQFLFEYFSETQRNKGNFPGRFSGRQFSNSRSEMNVSTLELGDSALYLCATNRGSSYNEQFFGPGTRLTVL.

About this clone: A read error is likely, as this CDR3 ends without the conserved phenylalanine or tryptophan. V and J are TRBV18 and TRBJ1-6; possible D gene TRBD1, 5 bases. CDR1 and CDR2 from the germline V gene are KGHSH and LQKENI. The length of the CDR3 is 12 residues. V was clipped by 3 bases and J by 14 bases, with 11 bases between them. CDR3 region: CASSPNGGSLHL. DNA for the CDR3: TGTGCCAGCTCACCTAACGGGGGGTCCCTCCACCTT.

This clone occurred a few times. The chain couples TRBV14 to TRBJ2-3, with 8 nucleotides matching TRBD1. Trimming removed 3 bases from V and 5 bases from J; junction bases left unmatched: 4. The germline CDR1 and CDR2 sequences are SGHDN and FVKESK. This CDR3 spans 14 amino acids. The CDR3 bases are TGTGCCAGCAGCCACTGGGACAGGCAAGATACGCAGTATTTT. Residues: CASSHWDRQDTQYF.

The rearrangement uses TRBV4-1 and TRBJ2-7; 12 bases fit TRBD2. V shed 2 bases and J 5 bases; nucleotides not matched to a gene: 4. Germline CDR1 is MGHRA and CDR2 is YSYEKL. The CDR3 is 15 amino acids. In nucleotides, the CDR3 is TGCGCCAGCAGCCAACCGGGACTAGCGGGTAACGAGCAGTACTTC. Translated, it gives CASSQPGLAGNEQYF.

The chain employs TRBV19 and TRBJ1-2; no clear D. V lost 7 bases to trimming and J lost 0 bases, with 12 bases between them. Germline CDR1 and CDR2: LNHDA and SQIVND (reference sequence). This CDR3 is built from 14 residues. In nucleotides, the CDR3 is TGTGCCAGTAACCAAGACGGGACTAACTATGGCTACACCTTC. It specifies CASNQDGTNYGYTF. The full variable domain, rest sourced from reference TRBV19 and TRBJ1-2, is DGGITQSPKYLFRKEGQNVTLSCEQNLNHDAMYWYRQDPGQGLRLIYYSQIVNDFQKGDIAEGYSVSREKKESFPLTVTSAQKNPTAFYLCASNQDGTNYGYTFGSGTRLTVV.

V is TRBV19 and J is TRBJ1-5, with 7 positions matching TRBD1. CDR1 is LNHDA and CDR2 is SQIVND in the germline V gene (reference sequence). The CDR3 runs 13 residues. V shed 5 bases, J shed 7 bases, and the junction held 5 bases outside the gene matches. This CDR3 reads CASSGYRGQPQHF. In DNA form, the CDR3 reads TGTGCCAGTAGTGGCTACAGGGGCCAGCCCCAGCATTTT.

The CDR3 sequence is CASNEQVQRDTQYF. CDR3 bases: TGTGCCAGCAACGAACAGGTACAGAGGGATACGCAGTATTTT. This rearrangement joins TRBV2 to TRBJ2-3, with D possibly TRBD1 on 5 matching bases. The CDR3 extends over 14 amino acids. V dropped 7 bases and J dropped 6 bases, with 17 bases sitting between them. Per germline, CDR1 SNHLY and CDR2 FYNNEI.

The chain uses TRBV27 and TRBJ1-1, with a possible D match to TRBD1 (5 bases). There are 14 residues in the CDR3. Germline lookup yields CDR1 MNHEY and CDR2 SMNVEV (reference sequence). V was shortened by 7 bases and J by 5 bases, with 17 bases between the two germline ends. The CDR3 sequence: CASNTGRRDTEAFF. DNA of the CDR3: TGTGCCAGCAACACGGGACGGAGGGATACTGAAGCTTTCTTT.

The genes are TRBV15 and TRBJ1-1; 9 bases are shared with TRBD1. V gave up 0 bases and J gave up 7 bases; unmatched junction bases: 6. Per the germline V gene, CDR1 is LNHNV and CDR2 is YYDKDF (reference sequence). The CDR3 is made up of 15 amino acids. In nucleotides, the CDR3 is TGTGCCACCAGCAGAGAGAACAGGGGGCCGGATGAAGCTTTCTTT. It is translated as CATSRENRGPDEAFF.

This clone came up once. The chain is built from TRBV30 and TRBJ1-5; the D is unclear. Germline V gives CDR1 GTSNPN, CDR2 SVGIG (reference sequence). Trimming removed 5 bases at V and 0 bases at J, with 11 bases between. The CDR3 has 14 amino acids. CDR3 DNA: TGTGCCTGGTCTACGGACTATAGCAATCAGCCCCAGCATTTT. It yields the protein CAWSTDYSNQPQHF.

The chain joins TRBV27 to TRBJ2-3; 8 bases fit TRBD1. The V segment lost 3 bases and the J segment 1 base; nucleotides outside the gene matches: 3. The CDR3 extends over 15 amino acids. Germline V gene lookup returns CDR1 MNHEY and CDR2 SMNVEV (reference sequence). The CDR3 sequence: CASSFPTGGTDTQYF. In DNA form, the CDR3 reads TGTGCCAGCAGTTTCCCGACAGGGGGCACAGATACGCAGTATTTT.

This chain links TRBV19 with TRBJ2-7; 11 bases align to TRBD2. Trimming cost V 5 bases and J 2 bases; bases outside gene matches: 14. CDR1 is LNHDA, CDR2 SQIVND, per germline (reference sequence). The CDR3 runs 18 residues. CDR3 sequence: CASSVTGTSGFNTYEQYF. The CDR3, as DNA: TGTGCCAGTAGTGTTACCGGGACTAGCGGATTCAATACCTACGAGCAGTACTTC.

This clone is a singleton in its sample. The chain recombines TRBV29-1 with TRBJ2-1; 9 bases are shared with TRBD2. This CDR3 is 14 amino acids long. Looked up from germline, CDR1 is SQVTM and CDR2 is ANQGSEA. The V segment lost 7 bases and the J segment 2 bases; nucleotides outside the gene matches: 6. This chain's CDR3 is CSGEREAPYNEQFF. The CDR3 DNA reads TGCAGCGGCGAGCGGGAGGCCCCCTACAATGAGCAGTTCTTC.

The rearrangement joins TRBV7-9 to TRBJ1-3; D might be TRBD1 (5 bases). Germline CDR1 SEHNR, CDR2 FQNEAQ (reference sequence). This CDR3 contains 15 residues. V was clipped by 5 bases and J by 2 bases, with 13 bases between them. CDR3 sequence (DNA): TGTGCCAGCAGCGGTTTCAGGGTTCCTGGAAACACCATATATTTT. Translated: CASSGFRVPGNTIYF.

The V gene is TRBV13, the J gene TRBJ1-2; no clear D. CDR3 length equals 14 residues. The germline CDR1 and CDR2 sequences are PRHDT and FYEKMQ (reference sequence). V lost 0 bases and J 1 base, leaving 6 bases between the germline ends. The CDR3 is CASSLGRYNYGYTF. CDR3 bases: TGTGCCAGCAGCTTAGGCCGGTATAACTATGGCTACACCTTC.

The chain employs TRBV6-1 and TRBJ1-1; D gene uncertain. V was clipped by 8 bases and J by 6 bases, with 10 bases between them. Germline-derived CDR1 and CDR2 are MNHNS and SASEGT. The CDR3 totals 11 residues. This CDR3 is CASSRFPEAFF. Written as DNA, the CDR3 is TGTGCCAGCTCTAGATTTCCTGAAGCTTTCTTT.